This T cell receptor (beta chain) was captured in a study of cytomegalovirus exposure and HLA in healthy donors (dated by TCRdb to about 2017). Background for the entire study: An earlier analysis of roughly 500 of the donors reported approximately 260 Gb of sequence data and 95 million to 130 million unique TCR beta sequences obtained from about 180 million T cells. Around 320 gigabases of sequencing data and approximately 84 million unique TCR sequences were included in an early release covering over 600 HLA-typed donors. The genetic ancestry cluster associated with self-reported Caucasian donors included 81% of the approximately 410 genotyped donors. The study aimed to test whether signatures of past pathogen exposure could be identified by cataloging public T cell receptors. Using immunosequencing, the study profiled T cell repertoires from fewer than 850 subjects and related those repertoires to cytomegalovirus serostatus. In addition to the first cohort of 500 to 850 subjects, a separate validation cohort of 100 to 150 different subjects was used. To predict cytomegalovirus infection status, the study brought together high-throughput TCR immunosequencing, statistical association of individual TCRs with disease status, and machine learning. A later analysis re-analyzed previously published TCR beta repertoires from 666 donors and added high-resolution HLA genotyping to study TCR occurrence patterns. Rather than using new phenotypic data, the later analysis identified candidate immune exposures from TCR beta sequences and from how often those sequences occurred across donors. An earlier analysis of a few hundred of the donors applied high-throughput TCR beta sequencing to assess whether each TCR beta V gene segment acted as functional or pseudogenic. Alongside the repertoire data, information on donor age, sex, ethnicity and CMV serostatus was compiled. A later genetic analysis used genome-wide SNP genotypes for about 60% of the roughly 700 donors, treating that subset as a discovery cohort. Every discovery cohort repertoire had been produced on one sequencing platform. HLA typing covered class I and class II loci at four-digit resolution. The number of typed donors differed by locus: about 629-630 for A, B, C, DRB1 and DQB1; some 500 for DQA1; 606 for DPA1; and roughly 470 for DPB1. Five DR-DQ haplotypes were treated as single units for association and clustering because of strong linkage in the cohort. Among roughly 370 genotyped donors of the cohort, an average of roughly 240,000 unique TCR beta nucleotide sequences were sequenced per donor, roughly a sixth of them non-productive. What the study reported, not specific to this receptor: The classifier was reported to diagnose cytomegalovirus status with high specificity and sensitivity in both the original cohort and the validation cohort. In this cohort, only TCR beta chains were sequenced, and detectable features were limited by the absence of alpha or paired-chain data. A later genetic analysis associated a missense DCLRE1C variant with V-gene and J-gene trimming of TCR beta chains, and an independent cohort replicated the association. The earlier analysis of approximately 540 of the donors excluded seventeen rarely observed V segments, including chromosome 9 orphons, because counts were too low. In a later analysis, some 18,000 TCR beta sequences were associated with specific HLA alleles at a false discovery rate of 0.05. In an earlier analysis of 587 of the donors, most TCR beta V segments appeared in productive rearrangements about 87% or about 30% of the time, broadly matching IMGT annotations. A later analysis found that HLA-associated TCR beta chains were more clonally expanded and had lower generation probabilities than equally common non-associated chains. A few of the identified cytomegalovirus-associated TCR beta chains were confirmed in vitro to be specific for cytomegalovirus antigens. A later analysis found that TCR association rates varied across HLA loci, with DRB1 alleles showing the most associated TCRs and HLA-C alleles the fewest. Linkage disequilibrium might explain the correlated functional status among segregating V segments, but an unknown experimental factor could not be excluded. In a later analysis, several top co-occurrence clusters were reported to appear linked to parvovirus B19, influenza, CMV and Epstein-Barr virus. Most TCR sequences were seen in very few donors, while some public TCRs were found in many individuals. When HLA alleles, especially DR and DQ, strongly co-occurred, attributing TCR associations to individual alleles was difficult. Presence/absence analyses assumed roughly uniform sequencing depth across donors, an assumption that may not hold. The authors suggested that the approach could potentially be generalized to other disease states and immunological phenotypes. The study listed 150 to 200 TCR beta chains as associated with cytomegalovirus. In a later genetic analysis, fewer N-insertions in productive TCRs were reported among donors in an Asian-associated ancestry cluster than the roughly 700-donor mean. The 87-base-pair reads could not distinguish some IMGT-functional V segments, including TRBV6-2 and TRBV6-3, so those segments were excluded. HLA typing was unavailable for some donors at each locus, so association tests used only the typed subset. CMV serostatus was the only immune exposure information available for the cohort. A cluster of highly shared sequence variants was judged likely to be a technical artifact of the sequencing pipeline. A further reported finding was that TCR beta sequences accurately predicted the HLA-A and HLA-B alleles for most subjects in the first cohort. In a later analysis, most CMV-associated TCR beta chains were found to appear HLA-restricted, with HLA associations seemingly driven largely by CMV exposure.

Libraries came from the immunoSEQ multiplex PCR assay. The multiplex PCR relied on a mix of 60 forward primers for TCR Vbeta segments and 13 reverse primers for TCR Jbeta segments. The CDR3 region of rearranged TCR beta genes was amplified from genomic DNA with a multiplex PCR assay. Amplified TCR beta libraries were sequenced as 87-base-pair reads on the Illumina HiSeq System. As for the original processing: In a later analysis, 77 million or so unique TCR beta chains were counted across the 666 repertoires, and around 10 million of these chains were shared by at least two donors. To remove PCR and sequencing errors, raw reads were error-corrected and collapsed into unique sequences using a nearest-neighbor algorithm that merged closely related sequences. V, D and J gene segments were assigned by aligning CDR3 sequences to IMGT reference sequences. For a sequence to be retained, at least a six-nucleotide match to both a V gene segment and a J gene segment was required. A rearrangement counted as productive if the CDR3 had no stop codons and remained in frame with V and J, and every other rearrangement counted as non-productive. Following IMGT convention, CDR3 was defined as the stretch from the second conserved V-encoded cysteine up to the conserved J-encoded phenylalanine. Sequences without an unambiguous match to a single V gene segment were excluded from the earlier analysis of approximately 600 of the donors. An earlier analysis of some 610 of the donors called V segments functional above 56.7% productive rearrangements and segregating when the between-donor standard deviation exceeded 5%. A statistical classification framework was built to diagnose cytomegalovirus status from the catalog of TCR beta chain sequences. A later analysis assigned V and J genes by comparing TCR nucleotide sequences with IMGT/GENE-DB human TR gene sequences. A later analysis assigned CDR3 sequences and most-parsimonious VDJ recombination scenarios with the TCRdist pipeline. In a later analysis, each TCR beta chain was defined by its CDR3 amino acid sequence together with its V-gene family, and reads lacking a unique V-gene family were excluded. To address suspected cross-contamination and a sequencing artifact, a later analysis removed approximately 590 highly shared, low-generation-probability nucleotide sequences. For each public chain, a later analysis derived a clonal expansion index from normalized ranks of inferred template counts within each repertoire. In a later analysis, generation probabilities were computed using a VDJ recombination model fitted to out-of-frame rearrangements, and the results were checked against IGoR. A later analysis scored TCR-TCR, TCR-HLA and TCR-CMV co-occurrence with hypergeometric tests, applying a repertoire-size bias correction to TCR pairs. False discovery rates were estimated in a later analysis by permuting HLA or CMV assignments 20 times. In a later analysis, co-occurring TCRs were grouped using DBSCAN, and TCRdist sequence similarity was added for clustering within HLA-allele-positive subsets. Repertoires with fewer than 30,000 or more than 120,000 public chains, plus five repertoires with anomalous nucleotide sharing, were excluded from co-occurrence clustering. Imported from immuneACCESS, the table was reduced by TCRdb to in-frame sequences with V and J called. These copies leave out some clones; in studies compared against another copy, an unresolved V gene accounts for under half, and the cause of the remainder is not known. Clone size and the V and J calls come from that table; the DNA yielded D and trimming. This sample comprises 100,000 to 150,000 clones, over 70% of them detected only once. 1.5% of the sample goes to the ten largest clones.

This clone was recorded once. Its cognate antigen has yet to be identified. Base qualities are missing; no much larger clone stands one base away. V is reduced by 7 bases and J by 8 bases, leaving a spacing of 9 bases between them. The CDR3 holds 11 amino acids from the cysteine to the phenylalanine. Only the CDR3 portion is preserved as DNA: 33 bases, with reading frame beginning at the first base. The germline V gene encodes CDR1 MNHNY and CDR2 SVGAGI (reference sequence). The cohort consisted of 600 to 700 healthy bone marrow donors. All cohort members were sampled while nominally healthy, although unrecorded immune exposures were likely present. The donor was CMV seronegative and was included in the group of over 300 seronegative cohort members. A peripheral blood sample was provided by each donor, and peripheral blood mononuclear cells were used for TCR beta sequencing. Genomic DNA extraction from the blood cell samples was performed with the Qiagen DNeasy Blood Extraction Kit.

The clonotype was recovered from a woman aged 18-30 years in good health and CMV-seronegative. Sequencing was done on a sample of PBMCs. The sequence joins TRBV6-6 to TRBJ2-1; the best D guess is TRBD2, with 5 bases matching. At the DNA level, the sequence is TGTGCCAGCACTTTCGGGGATGAGCAGTTCTTC. It is translated as CASTFGDEQFF.